These 17 T cell receptor beta chains share one sample of origin, sequenced in a study of patients and donors after allogeneic stem cell transplantation. TCRdb passed the RT-PCR reads through MiXCR, listing each CDR3 protein once. The table has about a million distinct CDR3 sequences, about 20% seen once. Specimen: blood, either unsorted or a sorted T cell fraction (not recorded which). The source of these receptors is a human donor who was either an allogeneic HSCT recipient or a stem cell or donor lymphocyte infusion donor (not recorded which). It is not recorded whose cells these are; they may come from a transplant donor.

V gene TRBV5-1 combines with J gene TRBJ1-4; TRBD1 agrees at 8 bases. In germline, CDR1 is SGHRS, CDR2 YFSETQ. CDR3 length equals 17 residues. With 4 bases clipped from V and 8 bases from J, the junction kept 16 bases outside the gene matches. CDR3 DNA: TGCGCCAGCAGCACGGGTAATAGAGGACAGGGAGGAGAAAAACTGTTTTTT. Protein product: CASSTGNRGQGGEKLFF.

This clonotype appeared a few times. The gene calls are TRBV9 and TRBJ2-5, with 8 nucleotides matching TRBD1. The CDR3 sequence is 15 residues long. Germline loops: CDR1 SGDLS, CDR2 YYNGEE. V dropped 4 bases and J dropped 1; count of bases not matched to a gene: 6. The CDR3 protein is CASSSGQGAQETQYF. CDR3 bases: TGTGCCAGCAGCTCCGGTCAGGGGGCCCAAGAGACCCAGTACTTC. Full variable domain (missing parts from reference TRBV9 and TRBJ2-5): DSGVTQTPKHLITATGQRVTLRCSPRSGDLSVYWYQQSLDQGLQFLIQYYNGEERAKGNILERFSAQQFPDLHSELNLSSLELGDSALYFCASSSGQGAQETQYFGPGTRLLVL.

This clonotype was observed many times. The chain employs TRBV6-4 and TRBJ2-3, with 10 bases fitting TRBD2. Germline CDR1 MRHNA, CDR2 SNTAGT. The J segment lost 3 bases and the V segment lost 4 bases, leaving 4 bases of the junction unmatched. This CDR3 is built from 15 residues. CDR3 DNA sequence: TGTGCCAGCAGTGCGAGCGGGGGGGCTACAGATACGCAGTATTTT. This translates into CASSASGGATDTQYF.

This clonotype was found many times. The chain carries TRBV20-1 and TRBJ2-3; the D gene is possibly TRBD1 (5 bases). The germline CDR1 and CDR2 sequences are DFQATT and SNEGSKA (reference sequence). Between the trimmed V and J ends, which lost 2 bases and 3 bases, there was a span of 9 bases. The CDR3 is 13 residues long. The CDR3 DNA is TGCAGTGCTAGACTCCCAGGGACAGATACGCAGTATTTT. This gives the protein CSARLPGTDTQYF.

This clonotype has a handful of counts. The rearrangement joins TRBV10-3 to TRBJ1-2, with 9 bases identical to TRBD1. Trimming at V came to 3 bases and at J to 5 bases, leaving 7 bases not matched to a gene. This CDR3 is built from 15 residues. Germline CDR1 reads ENHRY; CDR2 reads SYGVKD. DNA of the CDR3: TGTGCCATCAGTGAAACCTCGGGACAGGGATATGGCTACACCTTC. This translates into CAISETSGQGYGYTF.

There are a few counts of this clonotype. The V and J genes are TRBV7-9 and TRBJ1-1; D possibly corresponds to TRBD1 (5 bases). Germline V lookup: CDR1 SEHNR, CDR2 FQNEAQ (reference sequence). The CDR3 loop spans 17 amino acids. Trimming removed 5 bases at V and 0 bases at J, with 19 bases between. DNA of the CDR3: TGTGCCAGCAGCCCCCGTCCGGACAAGGGTCTGAACACTGAAGCTTTCTTT. Its translation is CASSPRPDKGLNTEAFF.

In its sample, this clonotype was seen a few times. V usage is TRBV12-3 or TRBV12-4 and J usage is TRBJ1-4; unclear D gene. The CDR3 is made up of 12 amino acids. Trimming stripped 5 bases from V and 10 bases from J, with 11 bases between. The CDR3 loop reads CASSVGGRKLFF. CDR3 bases: TGTGCCAGCAGTGTGGGCGGTAGAAAACTGTTTTTT.

This chain links TRBV20-1 with TRBJ1-3; tentative D call: TRBD1 (6 bases). V was shortened by 6 bases and J by 0 bases, with 18 bases between the two germline ends. The germline V gene encodes CDR1 DFQATT and CDR2 SNEGSKA (reference sequence). The CDR3 totals 16 residues. The CDR3 coding sequence is TGCAGTGCCATGCGATGGACAGACCTCTCTGGAAACACCATATATTTT. This translates into CSAMRWTDLSGNTIYF.

The J gene is TRBJ2-3, the V gene TRBV20-1; 7 positions agree with TRBD1. In germline, CDR1 is DFQATT, CDR2 SNEGSKA (reference sequence). J lost 1 base, V lost 5 bases, and 6 bases had no gene match. This CDR3 contains 14 residues. CDR3 loop: CSAPKGARTDTQYF. In DNA form, the CDR3 reads TGCAGTGCTCCCAAGGGGGCCCGCACAGATACGCAGTATTTT.

The table lists this clonotype with many counts. The genes are TRBV3-1 and TRBJ2-7; 12 positions match TRBD2. Germline trimming cut 1 base from V and 2 bases from J; bases unmatched to any gene: 0. The V gene's germline CDR1 is LGHDT and CDR2 YNNKEL (reference sequence). The CDR3 has 15 amino acids. Here the CDR3 DNA reads TGTGCCAGCAGCCAAGGGACTAGCGGGACCTACGAGCAGTACTTC. It translates to CASSQGTSGTYEQYF.

This clonotype occurred a few times. CDR3 nucleotides: TGTGCCAGCAGCTCCCTTGCGGGAGGGCCTCCCGGGGAGCTGTTTTTT. Translation: CASSSLAGGPPGELFF. The rearrangement links TRBV6-1 to TRBJ2-2, with 9 bases aligning to TRBD2. The CDR3 has 16 amino acids. V was pared by 6 bases and J by 6 bases, with 11 bases of the junction left unmatched. Germline CDR1 is MNHNS and CDR2 is SASEGT.

This rearrangement joins TRBV4-2 to TRBJ2-2; TRBD1 might be the D (6 bases). Between the trimmed V and J ends, which lost 0 bases and 5 bases, there was a span of 16 bases. Germline CDR1 LGHNA, CDR2 YNFKEQ. The CDR3 loop spans 17 amino acids. CDR3 sequence (DNA): TGTGCCAGCAGCCAAGACCCCGACAGGCCGCATACCGGGGAGCTGTTTTTT. This codes for CASSQDPDRPHTGELFF.

V usage is TRBV29-1 and J usage is TRBJ1-1; tentative D call: TRBD1 (6 bases). CDR3 size: 18 residues. CDR1 is SQVTM and CDR2 is ANQGSEA in the germline V gene. V was clipped by 4 bases and J by 1 base, with 25 bases between them. This CDR3 reads CSVARGAGWRGTNTEAFF. CDR3 DNA: TGCAGCGTTGCCCGGGGGGCAGGGTGGAGAGGGACGAACACTGAAGCTTTCTTT. Complete variable domain (other parts from reference TRBV29-1 and TRBJ1-1): SAVISQKPSRDICQRGTSLTIQCQVDSQVTMMFWYRQQPGQSLTLIATANQGSEATYESGFVIDKFPISRPNLTFSTLTVSNMSPEDSSIYLCSVARGAGWRGTNTEAFFGQGTRLTVV.

For the CDR3, the DNA is TGTGCCAGCACTACCGCCGGGGGGGGTGAGCAGTTCTTC. Protein product: CASTTAGGGEQFF. The chain is built from TRBV9 and TRBJ2-1; 8 nucleotides line up with TRBD2. V was pared by 6 bases and J by 9 bases, with 8 bases of the junction left unmatched. Germline V gene lookup returns CDR1 SGDLS and CDR2 YYNGEE. This CDR3 has 13 residues. Variable domain in full (rest from reference TRBV9 and TRBJ2-1): DSGVTQTPKHLITATGQRVTLRCSPRSGDLSVYWYQQSLDQGLQFLIQYYNGEERAKGNILERFSAQQFPDLHSELNLSSLELGDSALYFCASTTAGGGEQFFGPGTRLTVL.

The chain joins TRBV5-1 to TRBJ1-2; unclear D gene. V was cut by 4 bases and J by 2 bases, with 12 bases left in between. Germline V gene data show CDR1 as SGHRS and CDR2 as YFSETQ. The CDR3 spans 14 residues. DNA of the CDR3: TGCGCCAGCAGCCGCGGGCCAACAAACTATGGCTACACCTTC. This encodes CASSRGPTNYGYTF.

This clonotype was seen a few times. The chain joins TRBV6-2 or TRBV6-3 to TRBJ1-1; D is unresolved. The germline CDR1 and CDR2 sequences are MNHEY and SVGEGT. This CDR3 has 16 amino acids. The V end lost 5 bases, the J end lost 1 base, and 17 bases lay between the germline ends. The CDR3 loop reads CASSLPPRWGNTEAFF. In nucleotides, the CDR3 is TGTGCCAGCAGTCTCCCCCCCCGCTGGGGGAACACTGAAGCTTTCTTT.

This clonotype turned up a few times. V usage is TRBV2 and J usage is TRBJ1-5; D is uncertain. V was trimmed by 6 bases and J by 7 bases, leaving 7 bases between them. The germline CDR1 and CDR2 sequences are SNHLY and FYNNEI. This CDR3 is 11 amino acids long. The CDR3 coding sequence is TGTGCCAGCAGAACGGAACAGCCCCAGCATTTT. This sequence encodes CASRTEQPQHF.